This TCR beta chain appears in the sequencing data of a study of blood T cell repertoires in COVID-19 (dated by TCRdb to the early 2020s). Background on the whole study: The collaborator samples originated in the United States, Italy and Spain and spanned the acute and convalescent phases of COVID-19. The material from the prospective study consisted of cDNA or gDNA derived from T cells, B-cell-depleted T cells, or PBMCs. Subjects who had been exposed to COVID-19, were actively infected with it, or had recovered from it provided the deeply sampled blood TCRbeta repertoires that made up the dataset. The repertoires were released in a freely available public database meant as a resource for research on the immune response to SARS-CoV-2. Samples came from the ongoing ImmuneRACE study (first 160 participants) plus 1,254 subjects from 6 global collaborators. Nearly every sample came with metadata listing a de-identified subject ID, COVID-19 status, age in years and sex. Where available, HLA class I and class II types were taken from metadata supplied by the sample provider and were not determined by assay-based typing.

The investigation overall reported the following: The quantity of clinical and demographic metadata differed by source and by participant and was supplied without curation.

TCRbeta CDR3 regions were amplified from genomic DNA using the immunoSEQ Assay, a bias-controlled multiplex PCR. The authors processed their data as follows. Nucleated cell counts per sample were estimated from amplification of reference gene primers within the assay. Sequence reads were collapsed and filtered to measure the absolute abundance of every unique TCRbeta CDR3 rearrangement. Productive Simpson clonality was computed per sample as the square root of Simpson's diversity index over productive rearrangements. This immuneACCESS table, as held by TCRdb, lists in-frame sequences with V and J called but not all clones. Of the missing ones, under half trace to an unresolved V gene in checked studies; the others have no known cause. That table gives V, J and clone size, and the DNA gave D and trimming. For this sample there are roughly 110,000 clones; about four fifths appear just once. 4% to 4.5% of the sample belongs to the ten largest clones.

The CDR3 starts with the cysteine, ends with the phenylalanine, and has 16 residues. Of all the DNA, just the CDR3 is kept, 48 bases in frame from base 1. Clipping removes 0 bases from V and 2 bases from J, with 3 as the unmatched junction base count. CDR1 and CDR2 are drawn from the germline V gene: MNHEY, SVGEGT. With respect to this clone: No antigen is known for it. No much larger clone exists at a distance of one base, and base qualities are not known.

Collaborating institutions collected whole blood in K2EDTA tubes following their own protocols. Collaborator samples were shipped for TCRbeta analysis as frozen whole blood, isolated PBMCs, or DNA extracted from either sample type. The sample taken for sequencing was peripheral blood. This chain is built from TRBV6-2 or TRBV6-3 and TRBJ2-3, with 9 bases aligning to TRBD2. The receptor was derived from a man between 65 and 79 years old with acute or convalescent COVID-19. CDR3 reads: CASSYSGLAFTDTQYF. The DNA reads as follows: TGTGCCAGCAGTTACTCAGGACTAGCGTTCACAGATACGCAGTATTTT.